This T cell receptor beta chain was recovered during a study of naive and memory T cell subsets. Both TRBC1 and TRBC2 were covered by a beta constant-region primer of two equimolar oligonucleotides. Four rounds of PCR amplified the ligated cDNA using nested alpha and beta constant-region primers plus SP2. TCRdb recomputed calls from the UMI-ligation and nested PCR reads with MiXCR, one row per CDR3 protein. Of tens of thousands of distinct CDR3 sequences in the sample, around 9% were seen once. This clonotype was recorded a few times. The germline CDR1 and CDR2 sequences are SEHNR and FQNEAQ (reference sequence). This CDR3 comprises 15 residues. V dropped 5 bases and J dropped 6; count of bases not matched to a gene: 11.

Sequenced sample: naive CD8+ T cells from blood. The sequence was obtained from a human donor in good health. This chain connects TRBV7-9 to TRBJ1-2, with 8 nucleotides matching TRBD1. The CDR3 loop is CASSDSKDRVHGYTF. The CDR3 DNA sequence: TGTGCCAGCAGCGACTCTAAGGACAGGGTCCATGGCTACACCTTC.